This T cell receptor (beta chain) was documented in a study of T cells after somatic rescue of genetic block (dated by TCRdb to the early 2020s). As for the study more broadly: What the study looked at was long-term robustness, specifically in a T-cell system that came about through somatic rescue of a genetic block in T-cell development.

Points on this clone: Its recognized antigen is unknown. Nothing much larger sits one base from this clone, and base qualities are not available.

The library was built by means of the immunoSEQ multiplex PCR assay. In TCRdb, the immuneACCESS table is reduced to in-frame sequences with V and J assigned. These tables do not hold every clone; where another copy was compared, an unresolved V gene accounts for under half, and the others remain unexplained. A total of 95,000 to 120,000 clones appear in this sample, under 95% of them only once. Of the sample, approximately 1.5% falls within the top ten clones. Sequenced sample: peripheral blood mononuclear cells (PBMCs). The origin of this receptor is a woman younger than 30.

This receptor has the CDR3 CASSDRESNSPLHF. The DNA sequence reads TGTGCCAGCTCCGACAGGGAAAGTAATTCACCCCTCCACTTT. The receptor chain draws on TRBV7-9 and TRBJ1-6, with 7 central nucleotides matching TRBD1. The CDR3 measures 14 amino acids from cysteine to phenylalanine. Only the CDR3 portion is preserved as DNA: 42 bases, with reading frame beginning at the first base. As encoded in the germline V gene (reference sequence), CDR1 is SEHNR while CDR2 is FQNEAQ. After removal of 8 bases from V and 6 bases from J, the junction retains 7 bases not matched to a gene.